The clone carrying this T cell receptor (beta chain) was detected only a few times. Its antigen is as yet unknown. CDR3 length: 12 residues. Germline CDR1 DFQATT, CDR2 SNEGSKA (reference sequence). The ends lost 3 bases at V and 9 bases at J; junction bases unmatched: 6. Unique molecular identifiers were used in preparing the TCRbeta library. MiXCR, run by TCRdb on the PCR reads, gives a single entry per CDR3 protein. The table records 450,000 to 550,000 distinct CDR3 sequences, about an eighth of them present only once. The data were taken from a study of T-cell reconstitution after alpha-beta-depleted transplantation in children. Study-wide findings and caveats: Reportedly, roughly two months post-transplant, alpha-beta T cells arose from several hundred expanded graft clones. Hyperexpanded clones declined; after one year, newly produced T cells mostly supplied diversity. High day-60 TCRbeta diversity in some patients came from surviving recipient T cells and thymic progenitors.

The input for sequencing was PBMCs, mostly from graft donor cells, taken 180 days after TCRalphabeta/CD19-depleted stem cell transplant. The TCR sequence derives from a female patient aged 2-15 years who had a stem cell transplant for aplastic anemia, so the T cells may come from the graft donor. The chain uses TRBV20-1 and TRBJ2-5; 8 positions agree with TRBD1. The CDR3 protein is CSASTRGPSQYF. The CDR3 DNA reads TGCAGTGCTAGTACCAGGGGGCCATCCCAGTACTTC.